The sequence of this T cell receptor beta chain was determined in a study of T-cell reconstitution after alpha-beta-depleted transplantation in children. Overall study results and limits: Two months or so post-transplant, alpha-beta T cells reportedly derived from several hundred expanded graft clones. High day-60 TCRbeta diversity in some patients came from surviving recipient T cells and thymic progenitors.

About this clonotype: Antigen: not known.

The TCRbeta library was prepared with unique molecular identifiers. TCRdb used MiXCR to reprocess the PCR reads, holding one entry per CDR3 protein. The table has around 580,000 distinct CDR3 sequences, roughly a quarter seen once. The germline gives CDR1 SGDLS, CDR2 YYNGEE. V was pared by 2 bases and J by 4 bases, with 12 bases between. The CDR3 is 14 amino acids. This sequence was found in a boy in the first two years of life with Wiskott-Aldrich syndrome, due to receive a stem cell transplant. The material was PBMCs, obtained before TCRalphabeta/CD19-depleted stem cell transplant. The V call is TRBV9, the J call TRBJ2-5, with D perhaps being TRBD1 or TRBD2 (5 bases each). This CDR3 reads CASSVGRARETQYF. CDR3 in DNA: TGTGCCAGCAGCGTGGGACGCGCAAGAGAGACCCAGTACTTC.